The 27 T cell receptor beta chains in this list originate from one sample, sequenced in a study of blood T cell repertoires in COVID-19. Repertoires were generated with immunoSEQ multiplex PCR, while TCRdb's copy carries only in-frame clones and drops some. The data hold approximately 240,000 clones, with roughly 90% observed a single time. Specimen: PBMCs or T cells enriched from blood (not recorded which). Receptor source: a woman between 25 and 40 years old with acute COVID-19.

The gene calls are TRBV7-9 and TRBJ1-6, with 9 bases identical to TRBD1. Unmatched junction bases numbered 10, after V lost 3 bases and J lost 7 bases. The CDR3 loop spans 17 amino acids. CDR1 and CDR2 (germline): SEHNR, FQNEAQ (reference sequence). The CDR3 coding sequence is TGTGCCAGCAGCTTCCAAAGGGGACAGGGTCGCAATTCACCCCTCCACTTT. Protein product: CASSFQRGQGRNSPLHF.

V is TRBV29-1 and J is TRBJ2-5; D perhaps matches TRBD2 (5 bases). Germline CDR1 is SQVTM and CDR2 is ANQGSEA. The CDR3 is made up of 13 amino acids. V was clipped by 6 bases and J by 3 bases, with 14 bases between them. CDR3 amino acids: CSVARGAEETQYF. CDR3 nucleotides: TGCAGCGTGGCCCGGGGTGCGGAAGAGACCCAGTACTTC.

This chain connects TRBV3-1 (or the pseudogene TRBV3-2) to TRBJ1-2; 7 positions agree with TRBD1. CDR3 length: 15 residues. V lost 2 bases and J lost 4; bases outside the gene matches: 7. Germline loops: CDR1 LGHDT, CDR2 YNNKEL (reference sequence). CDR3 sequence reads: CASSQRGGLGYGYTF. CDR3 sequence (DNA): TGTGCCAGCAGCCAAAGAGGGGGCTTGGGCTATGGCTACACCTTC.

This chain links TRBV28 with TRBJ2-3, with D hard to call. Trimming took off 5 bases at V and 5 bases at J, with 8 bases between the two ends. The CDR3 loop spans 12 amino acids. Germline CDR1 is MDHEN and CDR2 is SYDVKM. The DNA for the CDR3 is TGTGCCAGCAGTGAGGTCCTAGATACGCAGTATTTT. It codes for CASSEVLDTQYF.

The table lists this clone with a count of one. The chain recombines TRBV6-5 with TRBJ1-1; D might be TRBD1 (5 bases). V gave up 2 bases and J gave up 10 bases, with 11 bases separating them. The CDR3 sequence is 12 residues long. Per germline, CDR1 MNHEY and CDR2 SVGAGI. CDR3 residues: CASSYVGGRAFF. CDR3 DNA: TGTGCCAGCAGTTACGTGGGGGGTAGAGCTTTCTTT.

The CDR3 DNA follows: TGTGCCAGCATCTTAGGGGCCCCGGCCACTGAAGCTTTCTTT. Protein: CASILGAPATEAFF. The J gene is TRBJ1-1, the V gene TRBV28; D might be TRBD1 (5 bases). CDR1 and CDR2 from the germline V gene are MDHEN and SYDVKM. V was pared by 7 bases and J by 4 bases, with 16 bases between. The CDR3 spans 14 residues.

This clone was picked up a small number of times. The rearrangement links TRBV12-3 or TRBV12-4 to TRBJ2-2; D is undetermined. Trimming removed 1 base from V and 6 bases from J, with 6 bases in between. The CDR3 consists of 13 residues. CDR3 amino acids: CASSLGRSGELFF. The CDR3 DNA reads TGTGCCAGCAGTTTAGGTCGGTCCGGGGAGCTGTTTTTT.

The rearrangement uses TRBV10-3 and TRBJ1-2, with TRBD1 matching 7 bases. CDR3 length: 14 residues. CDR1 is ENHRY, CDR2 SYGVKD, per germline. The trim removed 3 bases at V and 2 bases at J, leaving 3 bases unmatched. The CDR3 is CAISDPTGNYGYTF. DNA for the CDR3: TGTGCCATCAGTGACCCGACAGGGAACTATGGCTACACCTTC.

V usage is TRBV5-1 and J usage is TRBJ2-5; tentative D call: TRBD1 (6 bases). The CDR3 totals 16 residues. The germline V gene encodes CDR1 SGHRS and CDR2 YFSETQ. V shed 5 bases and J shed 0 bases, with 17 bases lying between them. CDR3 protein: CASSKGEWTDQETQYF. DNA for the CDR3: TGCGCCAGCAGTAAGGGGGAATGGACCGACCAAGAGACCCAGTACTTC. Drawing the rest from reference TRBV5-1 and TRBJ2-5, the complete variable domain is KAGVTQTPRYLIKTRGQQVTLSCSPISGHRSVSWYQQTPGQGLQFLFEYFSETQRNKGNFPGRFSGRQFSNSRSEMNVSTLELGDSALYLCASSKGEWTDQETQYFGPGTRLLVL.

The chain links TRBV2 to TRBJ2-1; 9 nucleotides match TRBD1. CDR3 size: 16 residues. V was clipped by 7 bases and J by 0 bases; unmatched bases: 7. From germline, CDR1 is SNHLY and CDR2 FYNNEI. The CDR3 coding sequence is TGTGCCAGCACCCCTATGACAGGGGGCTCCTACAATGAGCAGTTCTTC. It yields the protein CASTPMTGGSYNEQFF. The full variable domain, rest sourced from reference TRBV2 and TRBJ2-1, is EPEVTQTPSHQVTQMGQEVILRCVPISNHLYFYWYRQILGQKVEFLVSFYNNEISEKSEIFDDQFSVERPDGSNFTLKIRSTKLEDSAMYFCASTPMTGGSYNEQFFGPGTRLTVL.

This clone was detected only a few times. The chain joins TRBV12-3 or TRBV12-4 to TRBJ2-3, with D hard to call. This CDR3 region has 13 residues. V lost 2 bases to trimming and J lost 1 base, with 4 bases between them. The CDR3 region has the DNA TGTGCCAGCAGTTTATCAGGCACAGATACGCAGTATTTT. It codes for CASSLSGTDTQYF.

The V gene is TRBV7-9, the J gene TRBJ1-2, with 9 bases aligning to TRBD1. Looked up from germline, CDR1 is SEHNR and CDR2 is FQNEAQ (reference sequence). The V segment lost 7 bases and the J segment 8 bases; nucleotides outside the gene matches: 5. CDR3 length equals 12 residues. CDR3 DNA: TGTGCCAGCAACACAGGGGGCCGAGGCTACACCTTC. Protein: CASNTGGRGYTF. Variable domain in full (rest from reference TRBV7-9 and TRBJ1-2): DTGVSQNPRHKITKRGQNVTFRCDPISEHNRLYWYRQTLGQGPEFLTYFQNEAQLEKSRLLSDRFSAERPKGSFSTLEIQRTEQGDSAMYLCASNTGGRGYTFGSGTRLTVV.

The CDR3 DNA reads as TGTGCCAGCTCCCGCTCACAGGGCGGGGAGACCCAGTACTTC. Protein: CASSRSQGGETQYF. The chain uses TRBV18 and TRBJ2-5; a possible D gene is TRBD1 (6 bases). CDR3 length: 14 amino acids. Germline V lookup: CDR1 KGHSH, CDR2 LQKENI. The ends were cut back, 6 bases at V and 5 bases at J, with 16 bases in the middle. Drawing the rest from reference TRBV18 and TRBJ2-5, the complete variable domain is NAGVMQNPRHLVRRRGQEARLRCSPMKGHSHVYWYRQLPEEGLKFMVYLQKENIIDESGMPKERFSAEFPKEGPSILRIQQVVRGDSAAYFCASSRSQGGETQYFGPGTRLLVL.

This chain uses TRBV7-2 with TRBJ1-6; 8 bases are a match to TRBD1. Trimming took 5 bases from V and 14 from J; bases not matched to a gene: 14. The CDR3 loop spans 15 amino acids. Per germline, CDR1 SGHTA and CDR2 FQGNSA. This CDR3 is CASSARQGTIRALHF. CDR3 bases: TGTGCCAGCAGCGCGCGACAGGGGACCATTAGGGCCCTCCACTTT.

The chain joins TRBV6-5 to TRBJ2-7; TRBD1 aligns across 8 bases. V was pared by 5 bases and J by 3 bases, with 6 bases of the junction left unmatched. The CDR3 loop spans 14 amino acids. CDR1 is MNHEY, CDR2 SVGAGI, per germline. The CDR3 loop reads CASSRDRPDYEQYF. CDR3 bases: TGTGCCAGCAGTAGGGACAGGCCAGACTACGAGCAGTACTTC.

V gene TRBV6-2 or TRBV6-3 combines with J gene TRBJ1-2, with 9 bases fitting TRBD1. The CDR3 extends over 15 amino acids. CDR1 is MNHEY and CDR2 is SVGEGT in the germline V gene. Unmatched junction bases numbered 4, after V lost 3 bases and J lost 2 bases. CDR3 region: CASSYGTGTNYGYTF. DNA for the CDR3: TGTGCCAGCAGTTATGGGACAGGGACGAACTATGGCTACACCTTC.

This chain links TRBV7-9 with TRBJ2-7, with 10 bases lining up with TRBD1. The CDR3 runs 16 residues. Germline V gene data show CDR1 as SEHNR and CDR2 as FQNEAQ (reference sequence). Unmatched junction bases numbered 10, after V lost 5 bases and J lost 3 bases. CDR3 sequence: CASSRTRGTGVYEQYF. For the CDR3, the DNA is TGTGCCAGCAGCCGTACCCGCGGGACAGGGGTCTACGAGCAGTACTTC. Variable domain in full (rest from reference TRBV7-9 and TRBJ2-7): DTGVSQNPRHKITKRGQNVTFRCDPISEHNRLYWYRQTLGQGPEFLTYFQNEAQLEKSRLLSDRFSAERPKGSFSTLEIQRTEQGDSAMYLCASSRTRGTGVYEQYFGPGTRLTVT.

This chain links TRBV4-1 with TRBJ2-3, with D perhaps TRBD2 (5 bases). The CDR3 has 16 amino acids. Per germline, CDR1 MGHRA and CDR2 YSYEKL. Trimming removed 0 bases from V and 1 base from J, with 11 bases in between. The CDR3 reads CASSQDFGLRTDTQYF. CDR3 nucleotides: TGCGCCAGCAGCCAAGATTTTGGACTTCGCACAGATACGCAGTATTTT.

V and J are TRBV9 and TRBJ2-1, with TRBD1 identical over 8 bases. Germline CDR1 is SGDLS and CDR2 is YYNGEE. J was trimmed by 4 bases and V by 3 bases; bases with no gene match: 3. The CDR3 is 14 residues long. In DNA, the CDR3 is TGTGCCAGCAGCGAAGGACAGGGTTACAATGAGCAGTTCTTC. This sequence encodes CASSEGQGYNEQFF.

The chain is built from TRBV19 and TRBJ1-1, with TRBD1 matching over 11 bases. The CDR3 length is 15 residues. Losses at the gene ends were 9 bases for V and 5 bases for J; bases not matched to a gene: 11. Germline assignment: CDR1 LNHDA and CDR2 SQIVND (reference sequence). CDR3 protein: CASRDRGNSLTEAFF. As DNA, the CDR3 is TGTGCCAGCCGGGACAGGGGGAATAGTTTGACTGAAGCTTTCTTT.

J is TRBJ1-6 and V is TRBV5-5; D unresolved. V shed 1 base and J shed 3 bases, with 8 bases lying between them. CDR3 length: 15 residues. From germline, CDR1 is SGHKS and CDR2 YYEKEE (reference sequence). CDR3 sequence: CASSLREDYNSPLHF. CDR3 DNA sequence: TGTGCCAGCAGCTTGAGAGAGGACTATAATTCACCCCTCCACTTT.

The chain carries TRBV6-2 or TRBV6-3 and TRBJ2-7; 9 nucleotides line up with TRBD1. Looked up from germline, CDR1 is MNHEY and CDR2 is SVGEGT. V shed 0 bases and J 6 bases; nucleotides not matched to a gene: 6. This CDR3 is 15 amino acids long. Here the CDR3 DNA reads TGTGCCAGCAGTTACTCATGGGACAGGGATTTCGAGCAGTACTTC. This codes for CASSYSWDRDFEQYF.

This clone was picked up one time. The chain combines TRBV19 with TRBJ2-7, with TRBD2 matching 8 bases. After removal of 3 bases from V and 0 bases from J, the junction contained 13 bases not matched to a gene. The CDR3 consists of 18 residues. Per germline, CDR1 LNHDA and CDR2 SQIVND (reference sequence). CDR3 sequence reads: CASSIRGGPTPSSYEQYF. CDR3 DNA sequence: TGTGCCAGTAGTATCCGCGGGGGGCCAACACCAAGCTCCTACGAGCAGTACTTC. Together with reference TRBV19 and TRBJ2-7, the CDR3 gives the full variable domain: DGGITQSPKYLFRKEGQNVTLSCEQNLNHDAMYWYRQDPGQGLRLIYYSQIVNDFQKGDIAEGYSVSREKKESFPLTVTSAQKNPTAFYLCASSIRGGPTPSSYEQYFGPGTRLTVT.

A remark on this clone: The identical CDR3 is also encoded by other nucleotide sequences in the sample. CDR3 DNA: TGTGCCAGCAGTTCAGGGGGCGTCCCTTACGAGCAGTACTTC. Encoded protein: CASSSGGVPYEQYF. J is TRBJ2-7 and V is TRBV27; 8 positions agree with TRBD1. The CDR3 is made up of 14 amino acids. CDR1 and CDR2 (germline): MNHEY, SMNVEV (reference sequence). Trimming cost V 4 bases and J 4 bases; bases outside gene matches: 6.

The chain is built from TRBV24-1 and TRBJ2-7; possible D gene TRBD1, 6 bases. CDR1 KGHDR and CDR2 SFDVKD come from the germline V gene. The CDR3 loop spans 15 amino acids. Deletions cut 4 bases from V and 0 bases from J, with 12 bases between. The CDR3 here is CATSETGTPSYEQYF. Written as DNA, the CDR3 is TGTGCCACCAGTGAAACCGGGACACCCTCCTACGAGCAGTACTTC.

The gene calls are TRBV7-3 and TRBJ2-3; 12 nucleotides agree with TRBD2. Losses at the gene ends were 3 bases for V and 8 bases for J; bases not matched to a gene: 15. The CDR3 covers 18 residues. Germline lookup yields CDR1 SGHTA and CDR2 FQGTGA. CDR3 nucleotides: TGTGCCAGCAGCTTTGAGGCAAGACTAGCGGGGGAATCCGGTACGCAGTATTTT. Protein product: CASSFEARLAGESGTQYF. The full variable domain, completed using reference TRBV7-3 and TRBJ2-3, is GAGVSQTPSNKVTEKGKYVELRCDPISGHTALYWYRQSLGQGPEFLIYFQGTGAADDSGLPNDRFFAVRPEGSVSTLKIQRTERGDSAVYLCASSFEARLAGESGTQYFGPGTRLTVL.

This chain joins TRBV24-1 and TRBJ2-1, with 14 bases aligning to TRBD2. J gave up 6 bases and V 4 bases, and 10 bases lay outside the gene matches. Germline-derived CDR1 and CDR2 are KGHDR and SFDVKD. CDR3 length: 18 amino acids. CDR3 loop: CATSESPGLAGASNEQFF. DNA of the CDR3: TGTGCCACCAGTGAATCTCCGGGACTAGCGGGAGCGTCCAATGAGCAGTTCTTC.